This record covers a single T cell receptor beta chain. Its target is not known. This CDR3 has 13 amino acids. The germline V gene encodes CDR1 SGHTA and CDR2 FQGNSA. V lost 0 bases and J lost 8; bases outside the gene matches: 1. Primers for the PCR totalled 60 Vbeta and 13 Jbeta. The assay was immunoSEQ multiplex PCR, and TCRdb's table has in-frame clones only and misses some. The table has over 100,000 clones, roughly 80% seen once. This sample is drawn from a study of cytomegalovirus exposure and HLA in healthy donors. Findings of the study overall: A further, later analysis showed that HLA-associated TCR beta chains (compared with equally common others) were more clonally expanded.

The chain couples TRBV7-2 to TRBJ2-1; 7 nucleotides match TRBD1. The clonotype comes from a young man in good health and CMV-seropositive. Sequencing was done on a sample of PBMCs. For the CDR3, the DNA is TGTGCCAGCAGCTTAGCCCAGGGGGATGAGCAGTTCTTC. The encoded protein is CASSLAQGDEQFF.